This is a list of T cell receptor beta chains from one sample in a study of early T cells in non-severe SARS-CoV-2 infection. TCRdb ran MiXCR on the 5' RACE reads and lists one entry per CDR3 protein. Among some 30,000 distinct CDR3 sequences, more than 4% were seen once, and the ten largest hold about 6.3%. The sample was whole blood. Receptor source: an adult who was a healthcare worker with PCR-confirmed SARS-CoV-2 infection or an uninfected control (not recorded which). Both conserved end residues are part of each CDR3. A D gene is named only where the DNA matches it firmly. Not all rows give a size; the values are once, few, many and, for expanded clones, a class.

>few|TRBJ2-3|.|TRBV11-2
CASSPVEYF
TGTGCCAGCAGCCCTGTCGAGTATTTT
>many|TRBJ2-3|TRBD2|TRBV5-1
CASSSTTSLTDTQYF
TGCGCCAGCAGCTCGACGACTAGCCTCACAGATACGCAGTATTTT
>many|TRBJ1-2|TRBD1|TRBV3-1
CASSQGTGGGYTF
TGTGCCAGCAGCCAGGGGACAGGGGGAGGCTACACCTTC
>.|TRBJ2-1|.|TRBV9
CASSVDVVAYNEQFF
TGTGCCAGCAGCGTAGATGTGGTTGCCTACAATGAGCAGTTCTTC
>many|TRBJ2-1|.|TRBV12-3/TRBV12-4
CASSFGASSYNEQFF
TGTGCCAGCAGTTTCGGGGCGAGCTCCTACAATGAGCAGTTCTTC
>few|TRBJ1-1|TRBD1|TRBV3-1
CASSPNTGEEAFF
TGTGCCAGCAGCCCGAATACAGGGGAGGAAGCTTTCTTT
>.|TRBJ2-2|.|TRBV11-2
CASSHASVNTGELFF
TGTGCCAGCAGTCATGCGAGTGTGAACACCGGGGAGCTGTTTTTT
>many|TRBJ2-7|.|TRBV12-3/TRBV12-4
CASSLQGSTYEQYF
TGTGCCAGCAGTTTACAGGGCAGTACCTACGAGCAGTACTTC
>many|TRBJ2-6|.|TRBV19
CASSLWGLHSGANVLTF
TGTGCCAGTAGCCTATGGGGACTGCACTCTGGGGCCAACGTCCTGACTTTC
>many|TRBJ2-7|.|TRBV3-1
CASSQESRAFTRVYEQYF
TGTGCCAGCAGCCAAGAGAGCAGGGCCTTCACTCGTGTCTACGAGCAGTACTTC
>many|TRBJ2-5|TRBD1|TRBV2
CASSHTPDRGVLQTQYF
TGTGCCAGCAGTCATACCCCGGACAGGGGAGTGCTACAGACCCAGTACTTC
>many|TRBJ1-1|.|TRBV20-1
CSASPTEAFF
TGCAGTGCTAGCCCCACTGAAGCTTTCTTT
>many|TRBJ2-3|.|TRBV19
CASSNRGGDTQYF
TGTGCCAGTAGTAACCGAGGGGGAGATACGCAGTATTTT
>many|TRBJ2-1|.|TRBV20-1
CSALRGGPNNEQFF
TGCAGTGCGCTGAGAGGGGGGCCGAACAATGAGCAGTTCTTC
>.|TRBJ1-1|TRBD1|TRBV7-9
CASSDIVWRGHSEAFF
TGTGCCAGCAGCGACATAGTTTGGAGGGGGCATTCTGAAGCTTTCTTT
>many|TRBJ2-7|.|TRBV10-3
CAISEWATQRAYEQYF
TGTGCCATCAGTGAGTGGGCCACCCAAAGGGCCTACGAGCAGTACTTC
>many|TRBJ1-6|.|TRBV2
CASSEFPGKDSPLHF
TGTGCCAGCAGTGAATTTCCGGGGAAGGATTCACCCCTCCACTTT
>many|TRBJ2-1|.|TRBV12-3/TRBV12-4
CASRDTSSSSYNEQFF
TGTGCCAGCAGGGATACTAGCTCCAGCTCCTACAATGAGCAGTTCTTC
>many|TRBJ2-1|TRBD2|TRBV3-1
CASSLAGGDEQFF
TGTGCCAGCAGCTTAGCGGGAGGGGATGAGCAGTTCTTC
>many|TRBJ1-6|.|TRBV28
CASNVLGGSLHF
TGTGCCAGCAATGTCCTCGGAGGGTCCCTCCACTTT
>.|TRBJ2-7|TRBD2|TRBV29-1
CSGHGGGEEQYF
TGCAGCGGCCACGGGGGAGGGGAGGAGCAGTACTTC
>many|TRBJ2-5|.|TRBV24-1
CATSDPTRSQETQYF
TGTGCCACCAGTGATCCCACAAGGTCTCAAGAGACCCAGTACTTC
>many|TRBJ2-2|.|TRBV7-9
CASSGPGATGELFF
TGTGCCAGCAGCGGACCGGGGGCAACCGGGGAGCTGTTTTTT
>many|TRBJ2-1|.|TRBV2
CASNGRLGAYNEQFF
TGTGCCAGCAACGGAAGGCTAGGGGCCTACAATGAGCAGTTCTTC
>many|TRBJ1-2|.|TRBV5-4
CASSLVGNLDYGYTF
TGTGCCAGCAGCTTGGTGGGTAATCTGGACTATGGCTACACCTTC
>many|TRBJ2-6|.|TRBV30
CAWSRDRSGANVLTF
TGTGCCTGGAGCAGGGACCGCTCTGGGGCCAACGTCCTGACTTTC
>many|TRBJ2-3|.|TRBV29-1
CSPAVGPTDTQYF
TGCAGCCCGGCGGTAGGACCCACAGATACGCAGTATTTT
>few|TRBJ2-2|TRBD1|TRBV19
CASSQGAWNTGELFF
TGTGCCAGTAGCCAGGGGGCGTGGAACACCGGGGAGCTGTTTTTT
>many|TRBJ1-1|TRBD1|TRBV7-3
CASSLTGQGNTEAFF
TGTGCCAGCAGCTTAACGGGACAGGGGAACACTGAAGCTTTCTTT
>many|TRBJ1-4|TRBD1|TRBV10-2
CASKNTGVQIEKLFF
TGCGCCAGCAAGAATACAGGGGTACAGATTGAAAAACTGTTTTTT
>.|TRBJ2-7|.|TRBV11-2
CASSLDRVAGTALEQYF
TGTGCCAGCAGCTTAGATAGGGTCGCCGGGACGGCCCTCGAGCAGTACTTC
>many|TRBJ2-5|TRBD2|TRBV28
CASSPAGGLETQYF
TGTGCCAGCAGCCCAGCGGGAGGGCTAGAGACCCAGTACTTC
>many|TRBJ2-1|.|TRBV20-1
CSARLVIEQFF
TGCAGTGCCAGACTAGTTATTGAGCAGTTCTTC
>many|TRBJ2-1|.|TRBV30
CAWSPYYNEQFF
TGTGCCTGGAGTCCCTATTACAATGAGCAGTTCTTC
>many|TRBJ2-1|TRBD2|TRBV20-1
CSASDGTSGSYEQFF
TGCAGTGCTAGTGACGGGACTAGCGGGAGTTATGAGCAGTTCTTC
>medium-sized|TRBJ2-5|.|TRBV7-6
CASSRGRQETQYF
TGTGCCAGCAGCCGGGGACGCCAAGAGACCCAGTACTTC
>many|TRBJ1-2|.|TRBV7-9
CASSFGQISGYTF
TGTGCCAGCAGCTTCGGACAGATCTCGGGCTACACCTTC
>many|TRBJ2-3|TRBD2|TRBV7-8
CASSLRGETGDYQDTQYF
TGTGCCAGCAGCTTACGTGGGGAAACGGGGGACTACCAAGATACGCAGTATTTT
>many|TRBJ2-3|.|TRBV5-1
CASSWLQGHEDTQYF
TGCGCCAGCAGCTGGCTACAGGGCCACGAAGATACGCAGTATTTT
>many|TRBJ2-3|.|TRBV7-8
CASSYRDRYTQYF
TGTGCCAGCAGCTATAGGGACCGATATACGCAGTATTTT
>many|TRBJ1-4|TRBD1|TRBV20-1
CSATGQGSEKLFF
TGCAGTGCTACAGGACAGGGCAGTGAAAAACTGTTTTTT
>many|TRBJ2-7|.|TRBV7-9
CASSLGPVGSYEQYF
TGTGCCAGCAGCTTAGGCCCAGTGGGCTCCTACGAGCAGTACTTC
>.|TRBJ2-1|.|TRBV27
CASSSVYNEQFF
TGTGCCAGCAGTTCCGTTTACAATGAGCAGTTCTTC
>many|TRBJ2-7|.|TRBV7-9
CASSFYGAGVSYEQYF
TGTGCCAGCAGCTTCTACGGGGCAGGGGTGTCCTACGAGCAGTACTTC
>many|TRBJ2-5|.|TRBV14
CASSLGLGQETQYF
TGTGCCAGCAGCCTTGGTCTTGGGCAAGAGACCCAGTACTTC
>many|TRBJ1-4|.|TRBV6-5
CASSYSSGVATNEKLFF
TGTGCCAGCAGTTACTCTTCAGGGGTCGCAACTAATGAAAAACTGTTTTTT
>many|TRBJ2-2|.|TRBV4-3
CASSQDQGPTNTGELFF
TGCGCCAGCAGCCAAGATCAAGGTCCCACAAACACCGGGGAGCTGTTTTTT
>many|TRBJ2-7|TRBD2|TRBV4-1
CASSQDLWGTTTYEQYF
TGCGCCAGCAGCCAAGATCTGTGGGGGACTACAACCTACGAGCAGTACTTC
>many|TRBJ2-1|.|TRBV7-9
CASSPRRTLDNEQFF
TGTGCCAGCAGCCCTAGGAGGACATTAGATAATGAGCAGTTCTTC
>.|TRBJ2-1|TRBD1|TRBV12-3/TRBV12-4
CASSLRSGGRDEQFF
TGTGCCAGCAGTTTAAGGTCAGGGGGCAGGGATGAGCAGTTCTTC
>many|TRBJ1-2|.|TRBV7-9
CASRDSYGYTF
TGTGCCAGCAGGGACAGCTATGGCTACACCTTC
>many|TRBJ2-6|.|TRBV5-4
CASSLDPQGAGANVLTF
TGTGCCAGCAGCTTGGACCCACAGGGAGCGGGGGCCAACGTCCTGACTTTC
>many|TRBJ2-3|TRBD1|TRBV6-6
CASSPGGAGTDTQYF
TGTGCCAGCAGCCCAGGGGGCGCCGGCACAGATACGCAGTATTTT
>medium-sized|TRBJ2-5|.|TRBV12-3/TRBV12-4
CASSLGETQYF
TGTGCCAGCAGCTTAGGAGAGACCCAGTACTTC